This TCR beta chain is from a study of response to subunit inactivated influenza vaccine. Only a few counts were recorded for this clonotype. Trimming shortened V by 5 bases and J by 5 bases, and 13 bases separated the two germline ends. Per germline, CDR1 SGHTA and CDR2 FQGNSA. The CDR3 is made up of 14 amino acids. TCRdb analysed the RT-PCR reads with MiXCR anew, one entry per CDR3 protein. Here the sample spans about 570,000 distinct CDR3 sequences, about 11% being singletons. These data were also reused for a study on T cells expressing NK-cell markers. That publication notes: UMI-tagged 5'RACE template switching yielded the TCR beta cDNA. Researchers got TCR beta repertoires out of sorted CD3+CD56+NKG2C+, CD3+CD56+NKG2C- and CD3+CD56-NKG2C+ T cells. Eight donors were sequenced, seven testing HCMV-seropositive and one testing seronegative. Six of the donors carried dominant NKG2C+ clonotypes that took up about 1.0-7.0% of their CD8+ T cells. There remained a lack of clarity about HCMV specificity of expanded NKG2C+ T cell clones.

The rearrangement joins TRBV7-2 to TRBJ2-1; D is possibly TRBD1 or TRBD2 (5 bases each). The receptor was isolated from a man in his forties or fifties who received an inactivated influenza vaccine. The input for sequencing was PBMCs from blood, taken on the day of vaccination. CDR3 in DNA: TGTGCCAGCAGCACGACCGGGACCAACAATGAGCAGTTCTTC. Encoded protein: CASSTTGTNNEQFF. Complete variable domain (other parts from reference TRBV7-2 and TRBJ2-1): GAGVSQSPSNKVTEKGKDVELRCDPISGHTALYWYRQSLGQGLEFLIYFQGNSAPDKSGLPSDRFSAERTGGSVSTLTIQRTQQEDSAVYLCASSTTGTNNEQFFGPGTRLTVL.